Detailed here is one T cell receptor beta chain. It lacks a known antigen. No much larger clone is present one base from it, and per-base qualities are unavailable. Library generation was performed with 5' RACE. TCRdb records Illumina HiSeq 2500 as the sequencer. A second PCR of about 7 to 12 cycles was performed with a sample-barcoded 5' primer and a J-beta primer mix. A template-switch 5' adaptor carrying 12 random nucleotides introduced a unique molecular identifier onto each TCR beta cDNA molecule. At least 2.5 million CDR3-containing paired-end reads were obtained from each sample. The Mint cDNA synthesis kit, primed by a TRBC-specific oligonucleotide, was used to synthesize first-strand cDNA from all RNA. All cDNA was treated with uracil-DNA glycosylase and then went through a first 18-cycle PCR with the universal primers M1SS and BC2_uni_R. In the paper's pipeline: Normalization of each sample was performed by random selection of 1 million high-quality reads, each carrying a distinct molecular identifier. Instead of being binned into consensus sequences, reads with shared molecular identifiers were discarded. MiTCR, run with a Q25 quality threshold and the strictest error-elimination algorithm, handled CDR3 identification, clonotype clustering and error correction. A nonparametric unseen species model using Euler transformation provided a lower-bound estimate of total TCR beta diversity. The public reads were reanalyzed by TCRdb: fastp trimming at Q25, MiXCR alignment, in-frame beta chains only. Rows are unified per CDR3 protein, each entry keeping the most common DNA and genes. For this entry, the V and J calls and clone size follow TCRdb and not the study's own pipeline. This sample gives some 760,000 distinct CDR3 sequences in total; around a quarter of them show up just once. 9.4% of the sample belongs to the ten largest clones.

Donors were approximately 42 systemically healthy Caucasian individuals from Russia aged roughly 6 to 95 years. Around 10 milliliters of peripheral blood were collected from each donor into EDTA-treated Vacutainer tubes. PBMCs were isolated by Ficoll-Paque density-gradient centrifugation, with at least 6.5 million obtained per sample. Trizol reagent was used to extract total RNA from the PBMCs, yielding at least 6 micrograms per sample. For every donor, flow cytometry on a PBMC aliquot measured the percentage of naive CD45RAhigh/CD27high T cells. CDR3 length: 13 amino acids, cysteine to phenylalanine. Left in the record is the CDR3 DNA by itself, 39 bases read in frame from the first base. CDR1 and CDR2 were assigned from the germline V gene as SGHAT and FQNNGV. Trimming costs V 4 bases and J 1 base, and their ends lie 7 bases apart. This specimen belongs to a study of blood T cells in healthy people across ages (dated by TCRdb to 2013 to 2016). Concerning the study at large: In model experiments, template switching captured roughly one uniquely barcoded TCR beta cDNA molecule for every two T cells. The study measured age-related changes in TCR beta repertoire diversity using deep sequencing normalized with unique cDNA molecular identifiers. The donors were divided into four age groups: young (average approximately 15 years), middle-aged (approximately 39), aged (approximately 62) and long-lived (approximately 74). Using the same blood draw, the study looked at two additional independent replicas of 1 million unique cDNA reads for two donors, one aged 18 to 29 and the other aged 80 or older.

Overall study outcomes, separate from this receptor: Since profiling was done on bulk unsorted PBMCs, naive and antigen-experienced compartments could not be conclusively compared. Estimates of total diversity based on one million sequenced T cells were considered lower bounds and underestimates. As age increased, observed TCR beta diversity per million T cells dropped in a roughly linear way, and a significant reduction was already evident by age about 40. There was a strong correlation between observed TCR beta diversity and the percentage of naive T cells measured by flow cytometry. Donor CMV infection status was unknown, potentially confounding age-related changes in expanded clonotypes. Compared with the aged group, the long-lived group had more naive CD4+ T cells, fewer expanded clones and increased TCR diversity, a pattern suggesting age selection.

These data were likewise used in another study, on T cells of mothers and their children. The second study's authors report: Donors were nine systemically healthy Caucasian individuals: three mothers and their six children. cDNA synthesis used all of the extracted RNA, with approximately 1.4 ug of RNA in each 15 ul reaction. In the second PCR, sample barcodes and 2-4 random nucleotides were introduced via the M1S primer. Each mother yielded over 8 million TCR beta CDR3 reads and each child 3 million to 3.5 million reads. TCR recombination output is similarly shaped by thymic selection in related and unrelated pairs, with a minor effect exerted by inherited differences. Normalized repertoire overlap in related mother-child pairs was always slightly higher than in unrelated mother-child pairs, but the difference was never significant. With a sensitivity of about 100 clones per million clonotypes, no persistent microchimeric T cell clones were detected. The study used deep NGS to compare TCR beta repertoires of mothers and children, seeking features distinguishing related mother-child pairs from unrelated individuals. Mothers averaged roughly 40 +/- 4 years of age and children averaged around 10 +/- 4 years. After adapter ligation with NEBNext reagents, the libraries were sequenced on Illumina HiSeq 2000 with 100+100 nt paired-end reads. Mother and child libraries were prepared a month apart and sequenced in separate runs to prevent cross-contamination. Each donor had between roughly 500,000 and 2,200,000 distinct TCR beta clonotypes identified. Naive TCR beta clonotypes were estimated from low-frequency clonotypes matched to each donor's FACS-determined naive share, without sorting.

This TCR derives from a boy between 10 and 17 years old in good health. The sequencing sample was made of blood. The rearranged chain carries TRBV11-2 and TRBJ1-1, with no D gene named confidently. CDR3 protein: CASSSASNTEAFF. The bases are TGTGCCAGCAGCTCGGCTTCGAACACTGAAGCTTTCTTT.